This passage covers 5 T cell receptor beta chains from one sample sequenced in a study of cytomegalovirus exposure and HLA in healthy donors. Libraries were prepared by immunoSEQ multiplex PCR; TCRdb keeps only in-frame clonotypes and omits some of them. The sample consists of around 150,000 clones, about 90% of them appearing once. The sequenced material came from PBMCs. These receptors all stem from a woman in her late teens or twenties in good health and CMV-seropositive.

This chain links TRBV7-2 with TRBJ2-3; TRBD2 matches at 9 bases. Germline V gene lookup returns CDR1 SGHTA and CDR2 FQGNSA. V lost 2 bases and J lost 4; bases outside the gene matches: 13. The CDR3 has 18 residues. The CDR3 is CASSLLASGAGGADTQYF. DNA for the CDR3: TGTGCCAGCAGCTTATTGGCTAGCGGGGCGGGAGGGGCAGATACGCAGTATTTT.

The sample holds one count of this clone. The CDR3 loop reads CASSFNPRGTKNIQYF. The CDR3, as DNA: TGTGCCAGCAGCTTCAATCCCCGGGGTACCAAAAACATTCAGTACTTC. The chain uses TRBV11-2 and TRBJ2-4; the D gene is possibly TRBD2 (5 bases). This CDR3 is built from 16 residues. Germline V gives CDR1 SGHAT, CDR2 FQNNGV. Trimming removed 3 bases at V and 2 bases at J, with 14 bases between.

The CDR3 DNA reads as TGTGCCAGCAGCCAGGGAGGGGGCCCTAGCGGGACCGTTGAGAATGAGCAGTTCTTC. Amino acids: CASSQGGGPSGTVENEQFF. The chain links TRBV7-6 to TRBJ2-1; 9 bases map to TRBD2. V trimming: 5 bases; J trimming: 7 bases; junction bases outside the gene matches: 21. Germline V lookup: CDR1 SGHVS, CDR2 FNYEAQ. CDR3 size: 19 residues.

This chain links TRBV6-5 with TRBJ1-1; D uncertain. With 0 bases removed from V and 0 bases from J, the gap between germline ends came to 8 bases. The CDR3 loop spans 15 amino acids. Germline-derived CDR1 and CDR2 are MNHEY and SVGAGI. Here the CDR3 reads CASSYSTGVNTEAFF. In nucleotides, the CDR3 is TGTGCCAGCAGTTACTCGACGGGTGTGAACACTGAAGCTTTCTTT.

This clone was picked up a small number of times. This CDR3 reads CASSGLNYEQYF. The CDR3 nucleotides read TGTGCCAGTAGTGGACTAAACTACGAGCAGTACTTC. The gene calls are TRBV19 and TRBJ2-7, with a tentative D call TRBD2 (6 bases). The germline CDR1 and CDR2 sequences are LNHDA and SQIVND (reference sequence). The CDR3 loop spans 12 amino acids. Trimming removed 5 bases at V and 3 bases at J, with 8 bases between.